The 32 T cell receptor beta chains below were found in one sample sequenced in a study of T cell repertoires in cytomegalovirus infection. The antigens these receptors bind are not known. Each CDR3 protein gets one entry after TCRdb re-called the reads with MiXCR. Among 380,000 or so distinct CDR3 sequences, about 35% were seen once, and the ten largest hold approximately 13%. The specimen comprised cultured PBMCs, sampled from culture after CMV antigen stimulation. All receptors come from a human donor in good health (CMV status not recorded). Some clones in this sample may be carry-over from other donors' samples.

Concerning this clonotype itself: No conserved phenylalanine or tryptophan ends this CDR3, so it is likely a read error. The chain couples TRBV4-1 to TRBJ1-6, with 7 bases lining up with TRBD1. CDR1 is MGHRA and CDR2 is YSYEKL in the germline V gene. V shed 0 bases, J shed 4 bases, and the junction held 3 bases outside the gene matches. The CDR3 is 16 amino acids. The chain's CDR3 is CASSQDRTGYNSPLHL. Here the CDR3 DNA reads TGCGCCAGCAGCCAAGATCGGACAGGTTATAATTCACCCCTCCACCTT.

The chain links TRBV7-2 to TRBJ2-5, with 11 bases aligning to TRBD2. Germline-derived CDR1 and CDR2 are SGHTA and FQGNSA. Trimming removed 1 base from V and 3 bases from J; junction bases left unmatched: 1. This CDR3 is 15 amino acids long. The CDR3 region has the DNA TGTGCCAGCAGCTTAGATAGCGGGAGGGAAGAGACCCAGTACTTC. As protein: CASSLDSGREETQYF.

V gene TRBV24-1 combines with J gene TRBJ2-1, with TRBD2 identical over 11 bases. The junction had 19 bases not matched to a gene; V was cut back by 3 bases and J by 7 bases. In germline, CDR1 is KGHDR, CDR2 SFDVKD. The CDR3 runs 20 residues. In DNA form, the CDR3 reads TGTGCCACCAGTGATCTAAGGACAGGGGTGACTAGCGGGACTATTAATGAGCAGTTCTTC. Residues: CATSDLRTGVTSGTINEQFF.

The chain links TRBV7-2 to TRBJ1-5; no clear D gene. Germline V lookup: CDR1 SGHTA, CDR2 FQGNSA. V lost 4 bases to trimming and J lost 5 bases, with 15 bases between them. The CDR3 has 15 residues. CDR3 loop: CASSWGDRLDQPQHF. DNA of the CDR3: TGTGCCAGCAGCTGGGGTGACCGACTTGATCAGCCCCAGCATTTT.

In its sample, this clonotype was seen a few times. The chain is built from TRBV6-2 or TRBV6-3 and TRBJ2-1; weak D call: TRBD2 (5 bases). The germline CDR1 and CDR2 sequences are MNHEY and SVGEGT. The CDR3 is made up of 15 amino acids. With 5 bases removed from V and 9 bases from J, the gap between germline ends came to 20 bases. The CDR3 is CASSGISLGVGEQFF. The CDR3, as DNA: TGTGCCAGCAGTGGAATTAGTCTCGGGGTTGGTGAGCAGTTCTTC.

The rearrangement joins TRBV7-2 to TRBJ2-7; perhaps TRBD1 as D (6 bases). Trimming shortened V by 5 bases and J by 7 bases, and 15 bases separated the two germline ends. Germline V gives CDR1 SGHTA, CDR2 FQGNSA. The length of the CDR3 is 13 residues. The CDR3 reads CASSTGSLGEQYV. The CDR3 DNA reads as TGTGCCAGCAGCACAGGGTCCTTGGGGGAGCAGTACGTC.

J is TRBJ2-7 and V is TRBV6-1, with D maybe TRBD2 (5 bases). The CDR3 contains 14 residues. Between the trimmed V and J ends, which lost 0 bases and 5 bases, there was a span of 11 bases. Germline V CDR1 and CDR2: MNHNS, SASEGT. The CDR3 sequence is CASSEAGARDEQYV. CDR3 nucleotides: TGTGCCAGCAGTGAAGCGGGAGCACGGGACGAGCAGTACGTC.

V is TRBV7-2 and J is TRBJ1-5; D unresolved. Germline-derived CDR1 and CDR2 are SGHTA and FQGNSA. Deletions cut 3 bases from V and 3 bases from J, with 15 bases between. The CDR3 totals 16 residues. CDR3 residues: CASSLGWPALNQPQHF. In nucleotides, the CDR3 is TGTGCCAGCAGCTTGGGGTGGCCAGCACTCAATCAGCCCCAGCATTTT.

This clonotype turned up a few times. V and J are TRBV4-3 and TRBJ2-1, with 13 bases aligning to TRBD2. This CDR3 has 16 residues. Trimming removed 3 bases from V and 8 bases from J; junction bases left unmatched: 7. Per the germline V gene, CDR1 is LGHNA and CDR2 is YSLEER. CDR3 sequence (DNA): TGCGCCAGCAGCCAGCCGGGACTAGCGGGACGGCATGAGCAGTTCTTC. Translation: CASSQPGLAGRHEQFF.

This chain uses TRBV7-8 with TRBJ1-2; 8 nucleotides align to TRBD1. The CDR3 loop spans 18 amino acids. Germline V CDR1 and CDR2: SGHVS, FQNEAQ. With 4 bases clipped from V and 7 bases from J, the junction kept 20 bases outside the gene matches. The CDR3 spells CASSSTIGTGGLWAGYTF. Written as DNA, the CDR3 is TGTGCCAGCAGCTCAACGATCGGGACAGGAGGGCTGTGGGCTGGCTACACCTTC.

This clonotype was counted only a few times. The V and J genes are TRBV4-2 and TRBJ2-2; TRBD2 is a possible D gene (7 bases). CDR1 and CDR2 (germline): LGHNA, YNFKEQ. V lost 0 bases to trimming and J lost 6 bases, with 26 bases between them. The CDR3 is 20 amino acids. The CDR3 protein is CASSQDDVVLGGGPSGELFF. The CDR3 DNA follows: TGTGCCAGCAGCCAAGATGATGTGGTCTTAGGGGGAGGGCCTTCCGGGGAGCTGTTTTTT.

This sequence joins TRBV14 and TRBJ2-7, with 10 bases identical to TRBD1. The germline CDR1 and CDR2 sequences are SGHDN and FVKESK. Germline trimming cut 4 bases from V and 7 bases from J; bases unmatched to any gene: 7. This CDR3 has 14 residues. The CDR3 protein is CASSPRDRGIEQYF. Here the CDR3 DNA reads TGTGCCAGCAGCCCGAGGGACAGGGGAATAGAGCAGTACTTC.

In this sample, this clonotype turned up many times. The chain combines TRBV6-2 or TRBV6-3 with TRBJ2-2, with 8 positions matching TRBD2. Germline trimming cut 6 bases from V and 2 bases from J; bases unmatched to any gene: 8. This CDR3 region has 16 residues. Germline loops: CDR1 MNHEY, CDR2 SVGEGT. The CDR3 region is CASSRRLALNTGELFF. The CDR3 DNA reads as TGTGCCAGCAGCCGCCGACTAGCGCTCAACACCGGGGAGCTGTTTTTT.

The chain has TRBV10-2 and TRBJ2-5, with D possibly matching TRBD2 (5 bases). CDR3 size: 14 residues. Trimming stripped 0 bases from V and 5 bases from J, with 10 bases between. The germline V gene has CDR1 WSHSY and CDR2 SAAADI. Here the CDR3 reads CASSESDPGETQYF. In DNA, the CDR3 is TGCGCCAGCAGTGAGTCGGACCCGGGGGAGACCCAGTACTTC.

The V call is TRBV9, the J call TRBJ2-3, with TRBD2 matching 12 bases. CDR3 size: 16 residues. After removal of 4 bases from V and 4 bases from J, the junction contained 7 bases not matched to a gene. The germline V gene has CDR1 SGDLS and CDR2 YYNGEE. The CDR3 DNA sequence: TGTGCCAGCAGCCCACGGACTAGCGGGACGGCAGATACGCAGTATTTT. This codes for CASSPRTSGTADTQYF.

In this sample, this clonotype turned up many times. The gene calls are TRBV7-2 and TRBJ2-6; 10 nucleotides match TRBD2. Germline V gene lookup returns CDR1 SGHTA and CDR2 FQGNSA. This CDR3 region has 16 residues. J was trimmed by 1 base and V by 5 bases; bases with no gene match: 2. CDR3 bases: TGTGCCAGCAGCCGGACTAGCGGATCTGGGGCCAACGTCCTGACTTTC. It codes for CASSRTSGSGANVLTF.

This clonotype occurred a few times. The chain is built from TRBV12-3 or TRBV12-4 and TRBJ1-2; TRBD1 might be the D (5 bases). The V end was cut by 6 bases, the J end by 4 bases, with 18 bases between. This CDR3 has 15 amino acids. The chain's CDR3 is CASRPGGARTYGYTF. The CDR3 DNA reads as TGTGCCAGCAGGCCCGGAGGGGCTAGAACCTATGGCTACACCTTC.

This clonotype came up a few times. CDR3 sequence: CASSQDARFYGYTF. CDR3 in DNA: TGCGCCAGCAGCCAAGATGCGAGGTTCTATGGCTACACCTTC. The chain has TRBV4-1 and TRBJ1-2, with unresolved D. V was trimmed by 0 bases and J by 4 bases, leaving 9 bases between them. Germline V CDR1 and CDR2: MGHRA, YSYEKL. This CDR3 is built from 14 residues.

This clonotype was recorded only once. This chain joins TRBV19 and TRBJ2-5; D perhaps matches TRBD2 (6 bases). Germline values: CDR1 LNHDA, CDR2 SQIVND (reference sequence). There are 16 residues in the CDR3. V was trimmed by 3 bases and J by 2 bases, leaving 16 bases between them. The CDR3 reads CASSIMDGRGQETQYF. CDR3 sequence (DNA): TGTGCCAGTAGTATTATGGACGGGAGAGGGCAAGAGACCCAGTACTTC.

V is TRBV20-1 and J is TRBJ2-1; 12 bases agree with TRBD2. This CDR3 has 17 residues. Germline V gene data show CDR1 as DFQATT and CDR2 as SNEGSKA (reference sequence). Trimming took 1 base from V and 9 from J; bases not matched to a gene: 13. The CDR3 DNA reads as TGCAGTGCTAGAGCATTCCCTAGCGGGAGGGCCTTTGGTGAGCAGTTCTTC. Protein: CSARAFPSGRAFGEQFF.

This clonotype was detected only a few times. The chain uses TRBV27 and TRBJ2-1, with D perhaps matching TRBD2 (5 bases). CDR3 size: 15 residues. Trimming pared 5 bases from V and 8 bases from J, leaving 19 bases between. Germline lookup yields CDR1 MNHEY and CDR2 SMNVEV (reference sequence). The CDR3 sequence is CASSPWTPSGDEQFF. The CDR3 DNA reads TGTGCCAGCAGTCCGTGGACTCCTTCTGGCGATGAGCAGTTCTTC.

This clonotype has just a few counts. This chain links TRBV6-6 with TRBJ1-1; no firm D call. This CDR3 has 15 residues. The germline gives CDR1 MNHNY, CDR2 SVGAGI (reference sequence). Trimming left V 0 bases short and J 0 bases short, with 8 bases between. The CDR3 here is CASSYSESLNTEAFF. CDR3 DNA: TGTGCCAGCAGTTACTCGGAGAGCTTGAACACTGAAGCTTTCTTT.

This chain uses TRBV2 with TRBJ1-2; no reliable D call. The CDR3 consists of 13 residues. V was cut by 6 bases and J by 4 bases, with 12 bases left in between. Germline V gene lookup returns CDR1 SNHLY and CDR2 FYNNEI. The CDR3 loop reads CASSATISYGYTF. As DNA, the CDR3 is TGTGCCAGCAGCGCGACAATTTCCTATGGCTACACCTTC.

This clonotype was recorded a few times. The rearrangement links TRBV7-9 to TRBJ2-1; D is perhaps TRBD2 (6 bases). CDR1 and CDR2 (germline): SEHNR, FQNEAQ (reference sequence). The CDR3 runs 16 residues. V was shortened by 2 bases and J by 7 bases, with 18 bases between the two germline ends. CDR3 loop: CASSLNPVGLRNEQFF. The CDR3 DNA reads TGTGCCAGCAGCTTAAACCCCGTGGGACTTCGGAATGAGCAGTTCTTC.

Only a few counts were recorded for this clonotype. The chain is built from TRBV7-2 and TRBJ1-2; 7 nucleotides agree with TRBD1. J lost 7 bases, V lost 0 bases, and 5 bases had no gene match. Germline loops: CDR1 SGHTA, CDR2 FQGNSA. The CDR3 consists of 14 residues. CDR3 sequence (DNA): TGTGCCAGCAGCTTAGCGAGGGGGCTGGGTGGCTACACCTTC. Translating it yields CASSLARGLGGYTF.

The CDR3 protein is CSALGGANGYTF. CDR3 in DNA: TGCAGTGCTTTAGGAGGGGCTAATGGCTACACCTTC. This rearrangement joins TRBV20-1 to TRBJ1-2; possible D gene TRBD1, 5 bases. This CDR3 region has 12 residues. CDR1 DFQATT and CDR2 SNEGSKA come from the germline V gene (reference sequence). Trimming took 5 bases from V and 6 from J, leaving 13 bases between them.

The chain recombines TRBV2 with TRBJ1-1; tentative D call: TRBD1 (5 bases). The CDR3 covers 13 residues. Germline V gives CDR1 SNHLY, CDR2 FYNNEI. The ends were cut back, 7 bases at V and 3 bases at J, with 12 bases in the middle. This CDR3 is CASKRGYDTEAFF. The CDR3 bases are TGTGCCAGCAAGCGGGGGTATGACACTGAAGCTTTCTTT.

The chain combines TRBV29-1 with TRBJ1-1; TRBD1 matches 7 bases. After removal of 2 bases from V and 1 base from J, the junction contained 4 bases not matched to a gene. This CDR3 contains 14 residues. Germline V gene sequence: CDR1 SQVTM, CDR2 ANQGSEA. The CDR3 protein is CSVELTGRNTEAFF. The CDR3 nucleotides read TGCAGCGTTGAATTGACAGGGAGGAACACTGAAGCTTTCTTT.

J is TRBJ1-2 and V is TRBV7-9; 7 nucleotides agree with TRBD1. This CDR3 region has 15 residues. Germline values: CDR1 SEHNR, CDR2 FQNEAQ (reference sequence). The V gene end was trimmed by 5 bases and the J gene end by 6 bases; junction bases not matched to a gene: 12. The CDR3 protein is CASSPQGQGGNGYTF. CDR3 bases: TGTGCCAGCAGCCCCCAGGGCCAGGGGGGTAATGGCTACACCTTC. Looking up the rest from reference TRBV7-9 and TRBJ1-2 gives the full variable domain: DTGVSQNPRHKITKRGQNVTFRCDPISEHNRLYWYRQTLGQGPEFLTYFQNEAQLEKSRLLSDRFSAERPKGSFSTLEIQRTEQGDSAMYLCASSPQGQGGNGYTFGSGTRLTVV.

The rearrangement joins TRBV25-1 to TRBJ1-3; D remains ambiguous. From germline, CDR1 is MGHDK and CDR2 SYGVNS. The V end was cut by 6 bases, the J end by 2 bases, with 14 bases between. The CDR3 covers 15 residues. The CDR3 loop reads CASRTGGSAGNTIYF. The DNA for the CDR3 is TGTGCCAGCAGAACGGGAGGATCAGCTGGAAACACCATATATTTT.

The chain combines TRBV10-3 with TRBJ2-3; possible D gene TRBD1, 6 bases. V was pared by 2 bases and J by 6 bases, with 15 bases between. Germline CDR1 is ENHRY and CDR2 is SYGVKD. The CDR3 extends over 15 amino acids. The CDR3 region is CAISEGGPKVDTQYF. The CDR3 DNA is TGTGCCATCAGTGAGGGGGGCCCCAAGGTCGATACGCAGTATTTT.

This clonotype has a handful of counts. This chain links TRBV7-9 with TRBJ2-5, with D perhaps TRBD2 (6 bases). The length of the CDR3 is 16 residues. Germline V gene lookup returns CDR1 SEHNR and CDR2 FQNEAQ (reference sequence). V was cut by 3 bases and J by 1 base, with 15 bases left in between. The CDR3: CASSFVPGTAQETQYF. The CDR3 DNA reads TGTGCCAGCAGCTTCGTACCAGGGACTGCCCAAGAGACCCAGTACTTC.